One and the same sample provided the 9 T cell receptor beta chains below, sequenced in a study of T cell repertoires in cytomegalovirus infection. TCRdb re-called the reads through MiXCR, storing one row per CDR3 protein. Of hundreds of thousands of distinct CDR3 sequences listed, roughly 33% were seen once; the top ten hold around a sixth. No cognate antigen is known for these TCRs. Sequencing was performed on cultured PBMCs, taken from culture after CMV antigen stimulation. The receptors stem from a human donor in good health (CMV status not recorded). Some clones in this sample may be carry-over from other donors' samples.

V usage is TRBV27 and J usage is TRBJ1-1; no clear D. The germline CDR1 and CDR2 sequences are MNHEY and SMNVEV (reference sequence). The V end was cut by 5 bases, the J end by 7 bases, with 14 bases between. The CDR3 runs to 13 residues. CDR3 DNA sequence: TGTGCCAGCAGTAGACTAACGGGTCTTGAAGCTTTCTTT. It encodes CASSRLTGLEAFF.

The chain is built from TRBV7-6 and TRBJ2-3, with D possibly TRBD2 on 6 matching bases. With 11 bases removed from V and 4 bases from J, the gap between germline ends came to 31 bases. The CDR3 loop spans 18 amino acids. From germline, CDR1 is SGHVS and CDR2 FNYEAQ. This chain's CDR3 is CAVQREPYQDYRADTQYF. CDR3 coding DNA: TGTGCCGTCCAAAGGGAACCTTATCAGGACTACCGGGCAGATACGCAGTATTTT.

The rearrangement uses TRBV19 and TRBJ2-5; a weak D match, TRBD1 (6 bases). Germline V CDR1 and CDR2: LNHDA, SQIVND (reference sequence). This CDR3 has 14 residues. Trimming stripped 3 bases from V and 4 bases from J, with 12 bases between. The CDR3 sequence: CASSMGAGLETQYF. CDR3 bases: TGTGCCAGTAGTATGGGGGCAGGGTTAGAGACCCAGTACTTC. Complete variable domain (other parts from reference TRBV19 and TRBJ2-5): DGGITQSPKYLFRKEGQNVTLSCEQNLNHDAMYWYRQDPGQGLRLIYYSQIVNDFQKGDIAEGYSVSREKKESFPLTVTSAQKNPTAFYLCASSMGAGLETQYFGPGTRLLVL.

This chain links TRBV4-3 with TRBJ2-5; maybe TRBD2 (5 bases). Trimming stripped 1 base from V and 3 bases from J, with 15 bases between. CDR3 size: 16 residues. Per the germline V gene, CDR1 is LGHNA and CDR2 is YSLEER. The CDR3 region is CASSQGISGFKETQYF. Here the CDR3 DNA reads TGCGCCAGCAGCCAAGGGATCAGCGGATTTAAAGAGACCCAGTACTTC.

The V and J genes are TRBV12-3 or TRBV12-4 and TRBJ1-1; D not resolved. There are 11 residues in the CDR3. Between the trimmed V and J ends, which lost 3 bases and 8 bases, there was a span of 7 bases. As DNA, the CDR3 is TGTGCCAGCAGTTTTTGGAGAGAAGCTTTCTTT. Its translation: CASSFWREAFF.

V is TRBV5-1 and J is TRBJ2-1, with 10 nucleotides matching TRBD2. The CDR3 sequence is 14 residues long. From germline, CDR1 is SGHRS and CDR2 YFSETQ. The V and J ends lost 3 bases and 8 bases, in that order; junction bases with no gene match: 5. The CDR3: CASSSLAGDDEQFF. CDR3 nucleotides: TGCGCCAGCAGCTCTCTAGCGGGAGACGATGAGCAGTTCTTC.

The chain employs TRBV19 and TRBJ2-6; D is uncertain. Germline V lookup: CDR1 LNHDA, CDR2 SQIVND (reference sequence). The CDR3 contains 14 residues. Trimming cost V 7 bases and J 0 bases, with 7 bases left between them. CDR3 in DNA: TGTGCCAGTAACCCCCGCTCTGGGGCCAACGTCCTGACTTTC. This gives the protein CASNPRSGANVLTF.

As for this clonotype: An end of the junction does not agree with germline; a read error may underlie this. The rearrangement joins TRBV2 to TRBJ1-2; D perhaps matches TRBD1 (5 bases). Germline values: CDR1 SNHLY, CDR2 FYNNEI. CDR3 size: 11 residues. The CDR3 sequence is CASRVAGQAPF. CDR3 bases: TGTGCCAGCAGAGTGGCTGGACAAGCACCCTTC. Complete variable domain (other parts from reference TRBV2 and TRBJ1-2): EPEVTQTPSHQVTQMGQEVILRCVPISNHLYFYWYRQILGQKVEFLVSFYNNEISEKSEIFDDQFSVERPDGSNFTLKIRSTKLEDSAMYFCASRVAGQAPFGSGTRLTVV.

The gene calls are TRBV29-1 and TRBJ1-2, with D unresolved. V was clipped by 5 bases and J by 4 bases, with 14 bases between them. Germline V lookup: CDR1 SQVTM, CDR2 ANQGSEA. CDR3 size: 13 residues. The CDR3 spells CSVSPRVSYGYTF. In DNA form, the CDR3 reads TGCAGCGTTTCCCCGCGCGTCAGCTATGGCTACACCTTC. Supplemented by reference TRBV29-1 and TRBJ1-2, the full variable domain reads SAVISQKPSRDICQRGTSLTIQCQVDSQVTMMFWYRQQPGQSLTLIATANQGSEATYESGFVIDKFPISRPNLTFSTLTVSNMSPEDSSIYLCSVSPRVSYGYTFGSGTRLTVV.